Listed below are T cell receptor beta chains from one sample, sequenced in a study of T cells in Graves' hyperthyroidism and ophthalmopathy. Via MiXCR, TCRdb re-called the multiplex PCR reads, giving one row per CDR3 protein. The data hold hundreds of thousands of distinct CDR3 sequences, with roughly 15% observed a single time. The specimen sequenced was blood. Receptors were obtained from a middle-aged woman with Graves' ophthalmopathy. Both conserved end residues are part of each CDR3. D genes are given only for firm matches. Size is stated for part of the rows, as once, few or many counts, or as a class when the clone is expanded.

V	J	D	size	DNA	CDR3
TRBV18	TRBJ1-1	TRBD1	many	TGTGCCAGCTCACCACGACAGGGTACGGCTGAAGCTTTCTTT	CASSPRQGTAEAFF
TRBV15	TRBJ1-2	-	-	TGTGCCACCAGCAGAGGAGATCAGGGGCGCTCAAATGGCTACACCTTC	CATSRGDQGRSNGYTF
TRBV6-1	TRBJ2-7	-	few	TGTGCCAGCAGCCCGGACAGCAACTGGAACCCCGGCGAGCAGTACTTC	CASSPDSNWNPGEQYF
TRBV6-5	TRBJ2-7	-	many	TGTGCCAGCAGTTACTCAGGGATCGTCGACGAGCAGTACTTC	CASSYSGIVDEQYF
TRBV6-5	TRBJ2-2	-	-	TGTGCCAGCACTCTACTGAACACCGGGGAGCTGTTTTTT	CASTLLNTGELFF
TRBV28	TRBJ2-7	-	many	TGTGCCTCACAGGGTTCATTATACGAGCAGTACTTC	CASQGSLYEQYF
TRBV5-4	TRBJ1-3	-	few	TGTGCCAGCAGCTTGGATGGTACAGCTGGAAACACCATATATTTT	CASSLDGTAGNTIYF
TRBV6-2/TRBV6-3	TRBJ2-7	TRBD2	few	TGTGCCAGCAGTTCCCTCCCGCGGGAGCGCCGGGGGGAGCAGTACTTC	CASSSLPRERRGEQYF
TRBV30	TRBJ1-5	-	-	TGTGCCTGGAGCCCGGGGGGGGGTGGAGGCAATCAGCCCCAGCATTTT	CAWSPGGGGGNQPQHF
TRBV20-1	TRBJ1-1	-	many	TGCAGTGCTAGGGTCCATGGAGGAGGGAACACTGAAGCTTTCTTT	CSARVHGGGNTEAFF
TRBV6-1	TRBJ1-5	-	once	TGTGCCAGCAGCGACAGCCCCGGGTCGGCCCAGCATTTT	CASSDSPGSAQHF
TRBV7-8	TRBJ2-3	-	-	TGTGCCAGCAGCTTAGTGGCGCCAGATACGCAGTATTTT	CASSLVAPDTQYF
TRBV27	TRBJ2-6	-	many	TGTGCCAGCAGTTTAGTAGCGCCTGGGGCCAACGTCCTGACTTTC	CASSLVAPGANVLTF
TRBV29-1	TRBJ2-2	-	few	TGCAGCGCCCATTTGAACACCGGGGAGCTGTTTTTT	CSAHLNTGELFF
TRBV12-3/TRBV12-4	TRBJ2-2	TRBD2	many	TGTGCCAGCAGTTCAGGGACTAGCGGGACCCCCGGGGAGCTGTTTTTT	CASSSGTSGTPGELFF
TRBV19	TRBJ2-7	-	-	TGTGCCAGTAGTAATTGGTATGGAAACGAGCAGTACTTC	CASSNWYGNEQYF
TRBV15	TRBJ2-2	TRBD2	-	TGTGCCACCAGCAGAGATCAGCTAGCGGGAGGGGGCTCCGGGGAGCTGTTTTTT	CATSRDQLAGGGSGELFF
TRBV7-9	TRBJ1-1	-	many	TGTGCCAGCAGCGGAATCGGACAGAAGAACACTGAAGCTTTCTTT	CASSGIGQKNTEAFF
TRBV27	TRBJ1-1	-	many	TGTGCCAGCAGTTTTTTAGGGACGAACACTGAAGCTTTCTTT	CASSFLGTNTEAFF
TRBV29-1	TRBJ1-5	-	-	TGCAGCGTAGGGGGGTATAGCAATCAGCCCCAGCATTTT	CSVGGYSNQPQHF
TRBV28	TRBJ2-7	TRBD2	many	TGTGCCAGCATGGCCGGACTAGCGTTTTACGAGCAGTACTTC	CASMAGLAFYEQYF
TRBV6-1	TRBJ1-2	TRBD1	many	TGTGCCAGCAGTCAGGAGGGGGCAAACTATGGCTACACCTTC	CASSQEGANYGYTF
TRBV11-3	TRBJ2-5	-	many	TGTGCCAGCAGCTTAGTCGCCGGGATCCAAGAGACCCAGTACTTC	CASSLVAGIQETQYF
TRBV10-3	TRBJ2-5	TRBD2	many	TGTGCCACCGCGGGAGGAGGGGAGACCCAGTACTTC	CATAGGGETQYF
TRBV10-3	TRBJ1-2	-	many	TGTGCCATCAGTACACCCCAGGCCGACCGGGCCACGGAGGGCTACACCTTC	CAISTPQADRATEGYTF
TRBV28	TRBJ2-7	TRBD2	many	TGTGCCAGCAGTTCCTCCGAACTAGCGGGAGACGAGCAGTACTTC	CASSSSELAGDEQYF
TRBV18	TRBJ2-7	-	many	TGTGCCAGCTCACCCCAGGACATCTCCTACGAGCAGTACTTC	CASSPQDISYEQYF
TRBV25-1	TRBJ1-5	-	-	TGTGCCAGCAGCGGGGGGGGGACACCCGGGCAGCCCCAGCATTTT	CASSGGGTPGQPQHF
TRBV18	TRBJ2-7	TRBD1	few	TGTGCCAGCTCACCACGGACAGGGGAACTCTACGAGCAGTACTTC	CASSPRTGELYEQYF
TRBV18	TRBJ2-6	TRBD1	-	TGTGCCAGCTCGGGACAGGATTTCTCTGGGGCCAACGTCCTGACTTTC	CASSGQDFSGANVLTF
TRBV7-2	TRBJ1-1	-	many	TGTGCCAGCAGCTTAGACAGACGCCCTGGAGCTTTCTTT	CASSLDRRPGAFF
TRBV5-4	TRBJ1-2	-	-	TGTTCGGCCCTCCTGGGAGGGGAAAACTATGGCTACACCTTC	CSALLGGENYGYTF
TRBV6-2/TRBV6-3	TRBJ1-1	-	many	TGTGCCAGCACCCCAGGGTCTGGGACTGAAGCTTTCTTT	CASTPGSGTEAFF
TRBV6-1	TRBJ1-2	-	-	TGTGCCAGCAGTGTAACACAGGGCGGAAGAGGCTACACCTTC	CASSVTQGGRGYTF
TRBV6-2/TRBV6-3	TRBJ2-7	-	-	TGTGCCAGCACGACTCCGGGACTGAACTACGAGCAGTACTTC	CASTTPGLNYEQYF
TRBV6-1	TRBJ1-5	TRBD1	many	TGTGCCAGCAGCACAGGGGCGCAGCCCCAGCATTTT	CASSTGAQPQHF
TRBV5-1	TRBJ2-7	-	many	TGCGCCAGCAGCACCGGGAGTGGGATGTCCTACGAGCAGTACTTC	CASSTGSGMSYEQYF
TRBV24-1	TRBJ1-1	-	-	TGTGCCACCAGTGTGGGAGGCATGAACACTGAAGCTTTCTTT	CATSVGGMNTEAFF
TRBV11-2	TRBJ2-7	-	-	TGTGCCAGCGGCCCCTTAAGGGGCAGGTACTACGAGCAGTACTTC	CASGPLRGRYYEQYF
TRBV7-9	TRBJ2-7	TRBD2	many	TGTGCCAGCAGCTTAGGCCTAGCGGGAGGCAACGAGCAGTACTTC	CASSLGLAGGNEQYF
TRBV15	TRBJ1-5	-	-	TGTGCCACCAGCCGTCCCAATCAGCCCCAGCATTTT	CATSRPNQPQHF
TRBV11-2	TRBJ2-7	TRBD1	many	TGTGCCAGCAGCTTAAATAGACAGGGGAGCGGACTTGCCTACGAGCAGTACTTC	CASSLNRQGSGLAYEQYF
TRBV20-1	TRBJ1-5	TRBD1	many	TGCAGTGCTAGCAGGGGGCTTGGTCAGCCCCAGCATTTT	CSASRGLGQPQHF